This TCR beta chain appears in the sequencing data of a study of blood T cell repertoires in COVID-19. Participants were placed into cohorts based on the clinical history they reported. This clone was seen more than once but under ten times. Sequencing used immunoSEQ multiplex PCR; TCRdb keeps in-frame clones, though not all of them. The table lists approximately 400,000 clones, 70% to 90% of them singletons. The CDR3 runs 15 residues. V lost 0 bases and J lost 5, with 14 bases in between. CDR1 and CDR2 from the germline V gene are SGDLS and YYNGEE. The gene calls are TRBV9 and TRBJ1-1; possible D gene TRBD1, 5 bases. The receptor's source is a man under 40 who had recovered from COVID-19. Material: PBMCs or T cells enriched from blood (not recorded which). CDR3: CASSVEGQGWTEAFF. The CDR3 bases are TGTGCCAGCAGCGTAGAGGGTCAGGGCTGGACTGAAGCTTTCTTT.